A selection of T cell receptor beta chains follows, all from one sample in a study of shared clonotypes between healthy human individuals. Generated by immunoSEQ multiplex PCR, the TCRdb table keeps only in-frame clones and is missing some. The table records roughly 570,000 clones, 95% to 98% of them present only once. Sequences were obtained from naive CD8+ T cells sorted from blood. Receptor source: a man aged 25 to 45 in good health. The conserved cysteine and the conserved F or W are not part of the CDR3 here.

V gene: TRBV2
CDR3 protein: ATRVGQEQY

V gene: TRBV15
CDR3 protein: ATSRAGRTEAF

V gene: TRBV6-5
CDR3 protein: ASSPGAFSYEQY

V gene: TRBV9
CDR3 protein: ASSASGSGEQF

V gene: TRBV19
CDR3 protein: ASSIDGRSSGNTIY

V gene: TRBV2
CDR3 protein: ASGVASYEQY

V gene: TRBV2
CDR3 protein: ASSEGGAERNYNEQF

V gene: TRBV28
CDR3 protein: ASSLLVPGDEQY

V gene: TRBV6-6
CDR3 protein: ASSYSKLGYEQY

V gene: TRBV19
CDR3 protein: ASSSADSYEQY

V gene: TRBV27
CDR3 protein: ASSLSAGEAYTGELF

V gene: TRBV6-5
CDR3 protein: ASSYSDGSYEQY

V gene: TRBV29-1
CDR3 protein: SVEGGLSLSTTDTQY

V gene: TRBV7-9
CDR3 protein: ASSRLAGSTDTQY

V gene: TRBV27
CDR3 protein: ASSSGQGLYGYT

V gene: TRBV5-1
CDR3 protein: ASSTPTSSYEQY

V gene: TRBV5-6
CDR3 protein: ASSLGGYGYT

V gene: TRBV5-4
CDR3 protein: ASSLKGLAGVEQY

V gene: TRBV5-5
CDR3 protein: ASSYQGASYEQY

V gene: TRBV11-2
CDR3 protein: ASQRRFPRDPTDTQY

V gene: TRBV7-8
CDR3 protein: ASSLRKLAVSNEQF

V gene: TRBV2
CDR3 protein: ASILGASYEQY

V gene: TRBV14
CDR3 protein: ASSQGGWNTEAF

V gene: TRBV27
CDR3 protein: ASSLGIGTEAF

V gene: TRBV18
CDR3 protein: ASSPRGGPYEQY

V gene: TRBV6-6
CDR3 protein: ASSWASGRFSNEQF

V gene: TRBV29-1
CDR3 protein: SVERDPPDTQY

V gene: TRBV20-1
CDR3 protein: SIISNTEAF

V gene: TRBV7-8
CDR3 protein: ASSSADGVYEQY

V gene: TRBV13
CDR3 protein: ASSPRREGKYEQY

V gene: TRBV6-1
CDR3 protein: ASSEAWLDSNQPQH

V gene: TRBV6-1
CDR3 protein: ASSWISTDTQY

V gene: TRBV27
CDR3 protein: ASSPRAAGGRGQF

V gene: TRBV5-6
CDR3 protein: ASSILTYRETEAF

V gene: TRBV13
CDR3 protein: ASSFGGLTDTQY

V gene: TRBV29-1
CDR3 protein: SVRSINPMSPYEQY

V gene: TRBV30
CDR3 protein: AFWGLSGEQY

V gene: TRBV7-9
CDR3 protein: ASSPPLGENTEAF

V gene: TRBV27
CDR3 protein: ASSYRPTYEQY

V gene: TRBV18
CDR3 protein: ASSDRQSTSSYEQY

V gene: TRBV4-1
CDR3 protein: ASSSRDEQY

V gene: TRBV25-1
CDR3 protein: ASSDEMAGGSYEQY

V gene: TRBV6-6
CDR3 protein: AGGGGLWGYT

V gene: TRBV6-1
CDR3 protein: ASSETPSVDEQY

V gene: TRBV7-8
CDR3 protein: ASSSMGDTQY

V gene: TRBV2
CDR3 protein: ASSEEGYEQY